A selection of T cell receptor beta chains follows, all from one sample in a study of Ad26.COV2.S vaccination and SARS-CoV-2 variants. Profiling relied on immunoSEQ multiplex PCR, and the TCRdb table lists in-frame clones only, not all of them. The sample has roughly 380,000 clones; roughly 91% are singletons. The specimen was peripheral blood, collected in a trial of Ad26.COV2.S vaccine versus placebo. The receptors derive from a person between 18 and 60 years old who received the Ad26.COV2.S COVID-19 vaccine or a placebo. Each CDR3 is given with its conserved first and last residue. A D gene is named only where the DNA matches it firmly. Size tells how often a clone was seen (once, few, many) or the class of an expanded clone, and some rows leave it out.

V gene	clone size	J gene	D gene	CDR3 protein	CDR3 DNA
TRBV19	NA	TRBJ1-5	TRBD1	CASRTQGDGNQPQHF	TGTGCCAGTAGAACTCAGGGGGACGGCAATCAGCCCCAGCATTTT
TRBV10-3	NA	TRBJ1-2	NA	CAISDGRVVGYTF	TGTGCCATCAGTGATGGCAGGGTGGTTGGCTACACCTTC
TRBV5-1	NA	TRBJ2-7	TRBD1	CASSLGTGAYEQYF	TGCGCCAGCAGCTTGGGGACAGGGGCCTACGAGCAGTACTTC
TRBV7-9	NA	TRBJ1-2	NA	CASSSLDFLTIGYTF	TGTGCCAGCAGCTCCTTGGACTTCTTAACTATCGGCTACACCTTC
TRBV6-5	NA	TRBJ1-6	NA	CASSQGWNSPLHF	TGTGCCAGCAGTCAGGGGTGGAATTCACCCCTCCACTTT
TRBV18	many	TRBJ1-3	NA	CASSPVDGSSGNTIYF	TGTGCCAGCTCACCCGTTGACGGGAGCTCTGGAAACACCATATATTTT
TRBV10-3	NA	TRBJ2-3	TRBD2	CAISGVGRGALDTQYF	TGTGCCATCAGTGGAGTAGGGCGGGGGGCCCTGGATACGCAGTATTTT
TRBV29-1	NA	TRBJ2-7	TRBD1	CSVTGDRGLEQYF	TGCAGCGTTACCGGTGACAGGGGCCTCGAGCAGTACTTC
TRBV6-2/TRBV6-3	NA	TRBJ2-4	NA	CASSYQDYKNIQYF	TGTGCCAGCAGTTACCAGGACTACAAAAACATTCAGTACTTC
TRBV7-9	NA	TRBJ1-2	NA	CASSLGQGRGYGYTF	TGTGCCAGCAGCTTAGGTCAAGGAAGAGGATATGGCTACACCTTC
TRBV4-2	NA	TRBJ2-2	NA	CASSQAHGQTGELFF	TGTGCCAGCAGCCAAGCTCATGGGCAAACCGGGGAGCTGTTTTTT
TRBV6-5	NA	TRBJ1-5	NA	CASSYSAESNQPQHF	TGTGCCAGCAGTTACTCGGCAGAGAGCAATCAGCCCCAGCATTTT
TRBV7-8	NA	TRBJ1-5	NA	CASSLVNGQPNQPQHF	TGTGCCAGCAGCTTAGTAAATGGGCAGCCGAATCAGCCCCAGCATTTT
TRBV7-9	NA	TRBJ2-2	NA	CASSLIELGELFF	TGTGCCAGCAGCTTGATTGAACTAGGGGAGCTGTTTTTT
TRBV7-9	NA	TRBJ1-2	NA	CASSPPGQAYGYTF	TGTGCCAGCAGCCCCCCGGGGCAGGCCTATGGCTACACCTTC
TRBV7-3	NA	TRBJ2-5	NA	CASSPEAGEETQYF	TGTGCCAGCAGCCCCGAGGCAGGGGAAGAGACCCAGTACTTC
TRBV11-3	NA	TRBJ1-4	TRBD1	CASSLARRKTGGANEKLFF	TGTGCCAGCAGCTTAGCCCGACGAAAGACAGGGGGGGCTAATGAAAAACTGTTTTTT
TRBV10-3	NA	TRBJ2-3	TRBD1	CAISGYRGTTDTQYF	TGTGCCATCAGTGGATACAGGGGGACGACAGATACGCAGTATTTT
TRBV9	NA	TRBJ2-3	TRBD2	CASSVDLVLAGGPGTDTQYF	TGTGCCAGCAGCGTAGATCTTGTACTAGCGGGGGGGCCAGGTACAGATACGCAGTATTTT
TRBV12-5	NA	TRBJ1-5	TRBD1	CASGLVIGQGANQPQHF	TGTGCTAGTGGTTTGGTAATAGGACAGGGGGCCAATCAGCCCCAGCATTTT
TRBV12-5	NA	TRBJ1-6	NA	CASGPYTGSPLHF	TGTGCTAGTGGTCCCTACACGGGATCACCCCTCCACTTT
TRBV3-1/TRBV3-2	NA	TRBJ1-2	NA	CASSQVPNYGYTF	TGTGCCAGCAGCCAAGTCCCTAACTATGGCTACACCTTC
TRBV18	NA	TRBJ2-1	NA	CASSSGQSPAYNEQFF	TGTGCCAGCTCATCCGGGCAGAGCCCCGCCTACAATGAGCAGTTCTTC
TRBV4-1	NA	TRBJ1-4	NA	CASSQDPFPTNEKLFF	TGCGCCAGCAGCCAAGATCCCTTCCCGACTAATGAAAAACTGTTTTTT
TRBV18	once	TRBJ2-1	NA	CASSPTVLEQFF	TGTGCCAGCTCACCAACAGTTCTTGAGCAGTTCTTC
TRBV7-6	NA	TRBJ2-5	TRBD2	CASSWTSGGAQETQYF	TGTGCCAGCAGCTGGACTAGCGGGGGGGCCCAAGAGACCCAGTACTTC
TRBV7-9	NA	TRBJ2-5	NA	CASSLVTGQETQYF	TGTGCCAGCAGCTTAGTTACGGGTCAAGAGACCCAGTACTTC
TRBV5-1	NA	TRBJ2-3	TRBD2	CASRERGGSGDTQYF	TGCGCCAGCAGGGAGCGGGGGGGCAGTGGAGATACGCAGTATTTT
TRBV9	NA	TRBJ2-3	NA	CASSVGVLGGGLDTQYF	TGTGCCAGCAGCGTAGGTGTGCTGGGGGGAGGCCTAGATACGCAGTATTTT
TRBV19	NA	TRBJ2-1	NA	CASSPPYNEQFF	TGTGCCAGTAGTCCCCCATACAATGAGCAGTTCTTC
TRBV27	NA	TRBJ2-6	NA	CASSYRESGANVLTF	TGTGCCAGCAGTTATCGGGAATCTGGGGCCAACGTCCTGACTTTC
TRBV11-2	NA	TRBJ1-3	NA	CASSLEGYPGNTIYF	TGTGCCAGCAGCTTAGAGGGGTACCCAGGAAACACCATATATTTT
TRBV6-5	NA	TRBJ2-1	TRBD1	CASRYRDRGFDEQFF	TGTGCCAGCAGGTACCGGGACAGGGGATTCGATGAGCAGTTCTTC
TRBV3-1/TRBV3-2	NA	TRBJ1-2	TRBD1	CASSPGTGSGYTF	TGTGCCAGCAGCCCCGGGACAGGGAGTGGCTACACCTTC
TRBV9	NA	TRBJ2-2	TRBD1	CASSTSGTGGYGELFF	TGTGCCAGCAGCACATCCGGGACAGGGGGCTACGGGGAGCTGTTTTTT
TRBV19	NA	TRBJ2-3	NA	CASNQAPGDGLRYF	TGTGCCAGTAATCAAGCCCCCGGGGACGGGTTACGGTATTTT
TRBV18	NA	TRBJ2-5	TRBD1	CASSPLDRAYQETQYF	TGTGCCAGCTCACCACTGGACAGGGCCTACCAAGAGACCCAGTACTTC
TRBV13	NA	TRBJ2-2	NA	CASTGGQILGPGELFF	TGTGCCAGCACGGGGGGCCAGATCTTAGGTCCCGGGGAGCTGTTTTTT
TRBV6-4	NA	TRBJ2-1	TRBD1	CASSIDRAGYNEQFF	TGTGCCAGCAGCATTGACAGGGCCGGGTACAATGAGCAGTTCTTC
TRBV6-5	once	TRBJ1-1	NA	CASSYNRRVGYTEAFF	TGTGCCAGCAGTTACAATAGGAGGGTAGGGTACACTGAAGCTTTCTTT
TRBV7-2	NA	TRBJ2-2	TRBD2	CASSPLAGGHSGELFF	TGTGCCAGCAGCCCTCTAGCGGGGGGGCACTCCGGGGAGCTGTTTTTT
TRBV4-1	NA	TRBJ2-1	TRBD2	CASSLSNSGGYNEQFF	TGCGCCAGCAGCCTTAGTAATAGCGGGGGATACAATGAGCAGTTCTTC